Following are 27 T cell receptor beta chains from one sample sequenced in a study of cytomegalovirus exposure and HLA in healthy donors (dated 2017 in TCRdb). Library prep was done by the immunoSEQ multiplex PCR assay. A mixture of 60 forward primers for TCR Vbeta segments and 13 reverse primers for TCR Jbeta segments was used in the multiplex PCR. Drawn from immuneACCESS, this table holds only the in-frame rearrangements with V and J called that TCRdb kept. Clones are partly lost; checked studies trace under half to an unresolved V gene and leave the rest unexplained. This sample comprises around 130,000 clones, 70% of them detected only once. The ten largest clones take up approximately 1.8% of the sample. Sequenced material: PBMCs. These receptors came from a woman aged 25 to 39 in good health and CMV-seronegative.

The chain uses TRBV6-5 and TRBJ1-3; D gene ambiguous. The V end was cut by 6 bases, the J end by 2 bases, with 8 bases between. CDR3 size: 13 residues. Germline CDR1 reads MNHEY; CDR2 reads SVGAGI. The CDR3, as DNA: TGTGCCAGCAGGCCCAGGCCTGGAAACACCATATATTTT. It translates to CASRPRPGNTIYF.

This clone is a singleton in its sample. This CDR3 is also generated by other DNA sequences in the sample. The CDR3 protein is CASSPTGFLGNEQFF. DNA for the CDR3: TGTGCCAGCTCACCTACAGGGTTTTTGGGCAATGAGCAGTTCTTC. V usage is TRBV18 and J usage is TRBJ2-1, with D perhaps TRBD1 (6 bases). Germline V gene lookup returns CDR1 KGHSH and CDR2 LQKENI. This CDR3 has 15 residues. Trimming took 3 bases from V and 6 from J, leaving 15 bases between them.

V gene TRBV7-9 combines with J gene TRBJ2-7; D uncertain. The CDR3 has 12 amino acids. The V gene lost 3 bases and the J gene lost 4 bases, with 7 bases spanning the gap. CDR1 SEHNR and CDR2 FQNEAQ come from the germline V gene (reference sequence). This CDR3 is CASSFVGYEQYF. Written as DNA, the CDR3 is TGTGCCAGCAGCTTCGTCGGGTACGAGCAGTACTTC.

This clone was recorded a few times. The chain couples TRBV5-1 to TRBJ2-3; D gene unclear. CDR3 length equals 15 residues. The V end was cut by 6 bases, the J end by 0 bases, with 14 bases between. In germline, CDR1 is SGHRS, CDR2 YFSETQ. CDR3 sequence (DNA): TGCGCCAGCACCCAACGACAAGTGAGCACAGATACGCAGTATTTT. It specifies CASTQRQVSTDTQYF.

Concerning this clone: Other DNA sequences from this sample encode an identical CDR3 as well. The chain is built from TRBV9 and TRBJ1-1; D is uncertain. In germline, CDR1 is SGDLS, CDR2 YYNGEE. The V end lost 2 bases, the J end lost 2 bases, and 10 bases lay between the germline ends. The CDR3 is made up of 14 amino acids. CDR3 region: CASSVGLTNTEAFF. The CDR3 nucleotides read TGTGCCAGCAGCGTCGGACTGACCAACACTGAAGCTTTCTTT.

In its sample, this clone was seen a few times. The chain couples TRBV5-5 to TRBJ2-7, with D perhaps TRBD1 (5 bases). The CDR3 consists of 15 residues. The germline gives CDR1 SGHKS, CDR2 YYEKEE (reference sequence). V lost 2 bases and J 1 base, leaving 13 bases between the germline ends. The CDR3 here is CASSLGAGYSYEQYV. The DNA for the CDR3 is TGTGCCAGCAGCTTAGGTGCAGGGTATTCCTACGAGCAGTACGTC.

The chain employs TRBV30 and TRBJ2-3, with a tentative D call TRBD2 (6 bases). Between the trimmed V and J ends, which lost 3 bases and 0 bases, there was a span of 16 bases. This CDR3 contains 16 residues. Germline values: CDR1 GTSNPN, CDR2 SVGIG (reference sequence). CDR3 sequence reads: CAWRAGTGGSTDTQYF. The CDR3 DNA reads as TGTGCCTGGAGGGCAGGGACTGGAGGTAGCACAGATACGCAGTATTTT.

A few counts support this clone. The V gene is TRBV4-1, the J gene TRBJ2-1, with D unresolved. Trimming took 4 bases from V and 3 from J, leaving 13 bases between them. This CDR3 contains 15 residues. Germline V lookup: CDR1 MGHRA, CDR2 YSYEKL. This chain's CDR3 is CASSRRYQNYNEQFF. The DNA of the CDR3 is TGCGCCAGCAGCCGGCGGTATCAGAACTACAATGAGCAGTTCTTC.

This clone has more than one count but fewer than ten. The CDR3 DNA reads TGCGCCAGCAGCCGGGGAGGGGGGGCCGCAGATACGCAGTATTTT. Translating it yields CASSRGGGAADTQYF. This chain joins TRBV5-1 and TRBJ2-3; D may be TRBD2 (7 bases). The CDR3 has 15 residues. Trimming took 4 bases from V and 4 from J, leaving 16 bases between them. Germline values: CDR1 SGHRS, CDR2 YFSETQ.

V gene TRBV30 combines with J gene TRBJ1-2; D is undetermined. This CDR3 has 18 residues. Germline loops: CDR1 GTSNPN, CDR2 SVGIG (reference sequence). Trimming stripped 0 bases from V and 4 bases from J, with 24 bases between. The DNA of the CDR3 is TGTGCCTGGAGTGTAAAACCTGACTTAGGCTGGTCGGTCTATGGCTACACCTTC. It translates to CAWSVKPDLGWSVYGYTF. Supplemented by reference TRBV30 and TRBJ1-2, the full variable domain reads SQTIHQWPATLVQPVGSPLSLECTVEGTSNPNLYWYRQAAGRGLQLLFYSVGIGQISSEVPQNLSASRPQDRQFILSSKKLLLSDSGFYLCAWSVKPDLGWSVYGYTFGSGTRLTVV.

The chain employs TRBV7-2 and TRBJ1-2, with D possibly TRBD1 on 5 matching bases. CDR3 length: 14 residues. Trimming left V 0 bases short and J 1 base short, with 6 bases between. CDR1 and CDR2 (germline): SGHTA, FQGNSA. CDR3 in amino acids: CASSLAQDNYGYTF. The CDR3 DNA follows: TGTGCCAGCAGCTTAGCACAGGATAACTATGGCTACACCTTC.

A single count supports this clone. The J gene is TRBJ1-5, the V gene TRBV5-6; D call uncertain. V was clipped by 4 bases and J by 4 bases, with 6 bases between them. This CDR3 spans 12 amino acids. Germline V gives CDR1 SGHDT, CDR2 YYEEEE. CDR3 in amino acids: CASSVVNQPQHF. The CDR3 DNA reads as TGTGCCAGCAGCGTCGTAAATCAGCCCCAGCATTTT. Combining the CDR3 with reference TRBV5-6 and TRBJ1-5 gives the whole variable domain DAGVTQSPTHLIKTRGQQVTLRCSPKSGHDTVSWYQQALGQGPQFIFQYYEEEERQRGNFPDRFSGHQFPNYSSELNVNALLLGDSALYLCASSVVNQPQHFGDGTRLSIL.

The V gene is TRBV5-1, the J gene TRBJ2-7; D might be TRBD2 (5 bases). This CDR3 is 14 amino acids long. Between the trimmed V and J ends, which lost 5 bases and 3 bases, there was a span of 15 bases. Germline values: CDR1 SGHRS, CDR2 YFSETQ. The CDR3 reads CASSSSGSHYEQYF. In nucleotides, the CDR3 is TGCGCCAGCAGTTCGAGCGGCTCTCACTACGAGCAGTACTTC.

The chain combines TRBV6-1 with TRBJ2-3; 7 bases fit TRBD2. Germline V gene data show CDR1 as MNHNS and CDR2 as SASEGT. V dropped 5 bases and J dropped 0; count of bases not matched to a gene: 2. The CDR3 contains 14 residues. This CDR3 is CASSPTSSTDTQYF. The CDR3 nucleotides are TGTGCCAGCAGTCCGACTAGCAGCACAGATACGCAGTATTTT.

The rearrangement joins TRBV11-2 to TRBJ1-1; D not resolved. Trimming stripped 1 base from V and 0 bases from J, with 9 bases between. This CDR3 spans 15 amino acids. Germline V gives CDR1 SGHAT, CDR2 FQNNGV. The CDR3 DNA sequence: TGTGCCAGCAGCTTAGGGGTCAGGATGAACACTGAAGCTTTCTTT. Protein: CASSLGVRMNTEAFF.

The V gene is TRBV5-6, the J gene TRBJ1-3; D is perhaps TRBD1 (5 bases). The CDR3 covers 16 residues. Trimming removed 0 bases from V and 4 bases from J, with 14 bases in between. Germline CDR1 and CDR2: SGHDT and YYEEEE. CDR3: CASSLGAGSSGNTIYF. CDR3 DNA: TGTGCCAGCAGCTTGGGGGCAGGGTCCTCCGGAAACACCATATATTTT. Complete variable domain (other parts from reference TRBV5-6 and TRBJ1-3): DAGVTQSPTHLIKTRGQQVTLRCSPKSGHDTVSWYQQALGQGPQFIFQYYEEEERQRGNFPDRFSGHQFPNYSSELNVNALLLGDSALYLCASSLGAGSSGNTIYFGEGSWLTVV.

The rearrangement joins TRBV7-2 to TRBJ2-1; a possible D gene is TRBD2 (6 bases). CDR3 length: 13 residues. Trimming removed 3 bases at V and 7 bases at J, with 10 bases between. Germline CDR1 SGHTA, CDR2 FQGNSA. The CDR3 DNA follows: TGTGCCAGCAGCTTTCGGGAGTGGAATGAGCAGTTCTTC. Its protein is CASSFREWNEQFF.

This clone was seen just once. This chain connects TRBV5-1 to TRBJ2-5; 9 bases are shared with TRBD2. The DNA matches TRBJ2-7 better at its end, which makes the J call doubtful. The germline V gene encodes CDR1 SGHRS and CDR2 YFSETQ. The CDR3 sequence is 14 residues long. The DNA of the CDR3 is TGCGCCAGCAGCTTTTCTAGCGGGACCTACGAGCAGTACTTC. Amino acid sequence: CASSFSSGTYEQYF.

This rearrangement joins TRBV28 to TRBJ2-7, with 9 nucleotides matching TRBD1. The trim removed 8 bases at V and 4 bases at J, leaving 3 bases unmatched. There are 12 residues in the CDR3. In germline, CDR1 is MDHEN, CDR2 SYDVKM. For the CDR3, the DNA is TGTGCCAGCTCCGGACAGGGGTACGAGCAGTACGTC. Residues: CASSGQGYEQYV.

The V and J genes are TRBV5-1 and TRBJ2-5; D perhaps matches TRBD2 (6 bases). The CDR3 sequence is 16 residues long. From germline, CDR1 is SGHRS and CDR2 YFSETQ. Trimming took off 3 bases at V and 0 bases at J, with 15 bases between the two ends. The chain's CDR3 is CASSSSGLLYQETQYF. The CDR3 DNA sequence: TGCGCCAGCAGCTCCTCGGGACTCCTGTACCAAGAGACCCAGTACTTC.

Concerning this clone itself: An end of the junction does not agree with germline; a read error may underlie this. This chain uses TRBV7-9 with TRBJ2-1, with 11 bases identical to TRBD1. Germline loops: CDR1 SEHNR, CDR2 FQNEAQ (reference sequence). The CDR3 contains 15 residues. CDR3 bases: TGTTCCAGCAGCTCCCGGGACAGGGGGACGGGTGAGCAGTTCTTC. This gives the protein CSSSSRDRGTGEQFF.

The chain couples TRBV27 to TRBJ1-4; weak D call: TRBD1 (6 bases). The ends were cut back, 6 bases at V and 8 bases at J, with 19 bases in the middle. CDR3 size: 15 residues. Germline CDR1 reads MNHEY; CDR2 reads SMNVEV (reference sequence). CDR3 nucleotides: TGTGCCAGCAGGTCCTCCAGGGGAAGAGGGGAAAAACTGTTTTTT. Its protein is CASRSSRGRGEKLFF.

The CDR3 is CASSHRDTSWVNEQFF. DNA for the CDR3: TGTGCCAGCAGCCACCGGGACACATCATGGGTGAATGAGCAGTTCTTC. The rearrangement links TRBV6-6 to TRBJ2-1; D might be TRBD1 (6 bases). This CDR3 contains 16 residues. V lost 6 bases to trimming and J lost 7 bases, with 22 bases between them. Germline V lookup: CDR1 MNHNY, CDR2 SVGAGI (reference sequence).

The chain combines TRBV5-4 with TRBJ2-3, with 7 bases that match TRBD1. The J segment lost 1 base and the V segment lost 0 bases, leaving 2 bases of the junction unmatched. The CDR3 extends over 15 amino acids. The germline V gene has CDR1 SGHNT and CDR2 YYREEE (reference sequence). CDR3 sequence: CASSLAGQGTDTQYF. DNA for the CDR3: TGTGCCAGCAGCTTGGCCGGACAGGGCACAGATACGCAGTATTTT.

V and J are TRBV10-3 and TRBJ1-1; D remains ambiguous. V lost 5 bases and J lost 1, with 14 bases in between. Per the germline V gene, CDR1 is ENHRY and CDR2 is SYGVKD. The CDR3 length is 15 residues. The CDR3 protein is CAISMTPEGNTEAFF. CDR3 DNA: TGTGCCATCAGTATGACTCCCGAAGGGAACACTGAAGCTTTCTTT.

This clone was observed a single time. The gene calls are TRBV6-5 and TRBJ1-3; D gene uncertain. Germline CDR1 and CDR2: MNHEY and SVGAGI. Trimming removed 7 bases at V and 0 bases at J, with 10 bases between. CDR3 size: 14 residues. The CDR3: CASKTGDSGNTIYF. CDR3 nucleotide sequence: TGTGCCAGCAAAACCGGGGACTCTGGAAACACCATATATTTT.

This rearrangement joins TRBV9 to TRBJ2-5, with 8 bases matching TRBD2. The germline V gene has CDR1 SGDLS and CDR2 YYNGEE. Trimming removed 4 bases from V and 0 bases from J; junction bases left unmatched: 8. The CDR3 is made up of 16 amino acids. CDR3 region: CASSPTAGGYQETQYF. For the CDR3, the DNA is TGTGCCAGCAGCCCAACCGCGGGGGGCTACCAAGAGACCCAGTACTTC.